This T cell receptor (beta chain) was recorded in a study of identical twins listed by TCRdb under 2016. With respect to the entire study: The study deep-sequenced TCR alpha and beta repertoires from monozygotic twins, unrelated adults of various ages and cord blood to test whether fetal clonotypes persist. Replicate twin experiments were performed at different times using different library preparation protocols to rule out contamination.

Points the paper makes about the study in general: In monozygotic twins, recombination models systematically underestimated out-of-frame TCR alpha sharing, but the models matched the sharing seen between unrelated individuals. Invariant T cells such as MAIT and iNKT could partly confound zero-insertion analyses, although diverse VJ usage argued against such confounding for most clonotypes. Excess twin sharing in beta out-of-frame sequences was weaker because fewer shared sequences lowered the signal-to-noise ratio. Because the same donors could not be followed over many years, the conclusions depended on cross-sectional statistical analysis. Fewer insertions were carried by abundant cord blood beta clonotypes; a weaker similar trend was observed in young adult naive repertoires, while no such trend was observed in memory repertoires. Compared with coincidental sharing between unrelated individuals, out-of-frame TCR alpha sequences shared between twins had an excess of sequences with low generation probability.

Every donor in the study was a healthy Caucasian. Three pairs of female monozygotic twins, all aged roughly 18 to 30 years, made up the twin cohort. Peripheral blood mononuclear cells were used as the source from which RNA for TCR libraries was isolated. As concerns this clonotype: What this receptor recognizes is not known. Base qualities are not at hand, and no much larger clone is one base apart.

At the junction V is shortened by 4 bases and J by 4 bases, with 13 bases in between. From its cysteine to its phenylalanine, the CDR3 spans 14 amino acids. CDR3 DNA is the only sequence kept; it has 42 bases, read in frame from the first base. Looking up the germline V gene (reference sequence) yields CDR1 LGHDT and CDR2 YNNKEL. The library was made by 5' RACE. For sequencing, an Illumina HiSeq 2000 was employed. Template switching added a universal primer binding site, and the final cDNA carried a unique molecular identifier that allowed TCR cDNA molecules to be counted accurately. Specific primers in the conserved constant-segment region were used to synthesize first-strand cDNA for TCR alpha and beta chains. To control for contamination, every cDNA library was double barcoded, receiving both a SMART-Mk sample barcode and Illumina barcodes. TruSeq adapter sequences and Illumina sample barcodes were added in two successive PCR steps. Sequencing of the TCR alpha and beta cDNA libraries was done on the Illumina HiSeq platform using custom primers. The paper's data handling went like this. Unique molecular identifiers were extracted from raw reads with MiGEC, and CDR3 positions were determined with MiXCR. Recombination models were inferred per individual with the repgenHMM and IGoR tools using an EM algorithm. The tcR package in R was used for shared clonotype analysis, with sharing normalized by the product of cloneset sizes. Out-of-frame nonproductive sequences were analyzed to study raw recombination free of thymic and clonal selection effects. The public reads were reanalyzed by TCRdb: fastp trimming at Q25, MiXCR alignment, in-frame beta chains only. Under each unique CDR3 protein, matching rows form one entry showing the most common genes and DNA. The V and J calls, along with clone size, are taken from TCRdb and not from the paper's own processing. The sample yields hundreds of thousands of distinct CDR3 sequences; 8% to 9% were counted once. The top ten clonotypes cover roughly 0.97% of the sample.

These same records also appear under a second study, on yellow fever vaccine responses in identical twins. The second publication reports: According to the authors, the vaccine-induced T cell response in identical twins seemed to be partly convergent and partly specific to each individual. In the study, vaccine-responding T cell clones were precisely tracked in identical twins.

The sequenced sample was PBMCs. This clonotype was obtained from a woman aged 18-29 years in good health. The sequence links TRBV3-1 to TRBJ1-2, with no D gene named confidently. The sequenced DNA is TGTGCCAGCAGCCCCAAGTTTCCGGTCTATGGCTACACCTTC. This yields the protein CASSPKFPVYGYTF.